These 15 T cell receptor beta chains were all obtained from the same sample, sequenced in a study of T cell repertoires in cytomegalovirus infection. No antigens are known for them. Each CDR3 protein gets one entry after TCRdb re-called the reads with MiXCR. The sample holds about 220,000 distinct CDR3 sequences, about 38% seen once. This material consisted of CD8+ T cells from cultured PBMCs, taken from culture after CMV antigen stimulation. These receptor sequences come from a human donor in good health (CMV status not recorded). Some clones in this sample may be carry-over from other donors' samples.

The V call is TRBV28, the J call TRBJ2-1, with D possibly matching TRBD2 (5 bases). The V and J ends lost 2 bases and 2 bases respectively, with 13 bases between them. Germline V gene lookup returns CDR1 MDHEN and CDR2 SYDVKM. This CDR3 region has 16 residues. The CDR3 is CASSLGAESPYNEQFF. As DNA, the CDR3 is TGTGCCAGCAGTTTAGGAGCGGAGAGTCCCTACAATGAGCAGTTCTTC.

This chain uses TRBV12-3 or TRBV12-4 with TRBJ1-2; D possibly corresponds to TRBD1 (5 bases). This CDR3 has 12 residues. The germline V and J ends were trimmed by 8 bases and 14 bases, with 21 bases remaining between them. CDR3 DNA sequence: TGTGCCAGCGGGGACGCGCCGCAGGTTGGGACCTTC. It codes for CASGDAPQVGTF.

Details on this clonotype: One end of the junction is discordant with germline, which a read error may explain. The chain carries TRBV5-5 and TRBJ2-1; 11 nucleotides agree with TRBD1. Germline CDR1 reads SGHKS; CDR2 reads YYEKEE (reference sequence). The CDR3 has 11 residues. The CDR3 DNA follows: TGTGCCAGCAGCCCGGGACAGGGGGTGGTCTTC. Its protein is CASSPGQGVVF.

This clonotype was seen a few times. A much larger clone sits a single nucleotide away, making a read error possible. CDR3 DNA: TGTGCCAGCAGGGACCCGAACACTGAAGCTTTCTTT. It translates to CASRDPNTEAFF. V is TRBV7-6 and J is TRBJ1-1; D gene unclear. Trimming removed 6 bases from V and 1 base from J, with 6 bases in between. The germline V gene has CDR1 SGHVS and CDR2 FNYEAQ. The CDR3 covers 12 residues.

The chain is built from TRBV7-2 and TRBJ1-5; D unresolved. V lost 1 base to trimming and J lost 3 bases, with 10 bases between them. This CDR3 is built from 15 residues. The V gene's germline CDR1 is SGHTA and CDR2 FQGNSA. CDR3 protein: CASSLGTGLNQPQHF. The CDR3 coding sequence is TGTGCCAGCAGCTTAGGGACGGGCCTCAATCAGCCCCAGCATTTT.

The CDR3 sequence is CASTHRIERDSRFDTQYF. DNA for the CDR3: TGTGCCAGTACCCACCGAATTGAGCGGGACTCGAGATTTGATACGCAGTATTTT. The V and J genes are TRBV19 and TRBJ2-3; 7 nucleotides agree with TRBD2. Germline V gene lookup returns CDR1 LNHDA and CDR2 SQIVND (reference sequence). After removal of 7 bases from V and 6 bases from J, the junction contained 22 bases not matched to a gene. The CDR3 runs 18 residues.

The CDR3 bases are TGTGCCAGCAGCGTAGGAGGGACTAGCGGGATCTACAATGAGCAGTTCTTC. This gives the protein CASSVGGTSGIYNEQFF. The rearrangement uses TRBV9 and TRBJ2-1; 13 positions agree with TRBD2. The CDR3 spans 17 residues. Germline V CDR1 and CDR2: SGDLS, YYNGEE. The V gene end was trimmed by 0 bases and the J gene end by 3 bases; junction bases not matched to a gene: 3.

The gene calls are TRBV14 and TRBJ2-5, with D tentatively TRBD1 (7 bases). Germline CDR1 SGHDN, CDR2 FVKESK. With 2 bases removed from V and 0 bases from J, the gap between germline ends came to 22 bases. The CDR3 totals 19 residues. CDR3 residues: CASSQPFRGTHLYQETQYF. As DNA, the CDR3 is TGTGCCAGCAGCCAACCATTCAGGGGGACTCACCTTTACCAAGAGACCCAGTACTTC.

In DNA form, the CDR3 reads TGTGCCAGCAGTTACGACCCCGGCGAGTGGCAAGAGACCCAGTACTTC. Encoded protein: CASSYDPGEWQETQYF. The V call is TRBV6-5, the J call TRBJ2-5, with D unresolved. The CDR3 totals 16 residues. Trimming stripped 2 bases from V and 2 bases from J, with 15 bases between. Germline V gene data show CDR1 as MNHEY and CDR2 as SVGAGI.

Only a few counts were recorded for this clonotype. The genes are TRBV6-5 and TRBJ2-1; D is tentatively TRBD1 or TRBD2 (6 bases each). CDR1 and CDR2 (germline): MNHEY, SVGAGI. This CDR3 is built from 16 residues. The V and J ends lost 0 bases and 5 bases respectively, with 14 bases between them. The CDR3, as DNA: TGTGCCAGCAGTTACTCTGGGGGGCTATCTAACAATGAGCAGTTCTTC. It is translated as CASSYSGGLSNNEQFF.

This clonotype was counted between two and nine times. This sequence joins TRBV5-1 and TRBJ2-1; tentatively, D is TRBD2 (6 bases). This CDR3 has 15 residues. With 4 bases removed from V and 7 bases from J, the gap between germline ends came to 18 bases. Germline CDR1 reads SGHRS; CDR2 reads YFSETQ. The CDR3 nucleotides are TGCGCCAGCAGCCTTAGCGGCGCCGGGGTTAATGAGCAGTTCTTC. It is translated as CASSLSGAGVNEQFF.

This chain uses TRBV12-3 or TRBV12-4 with TRBJ2-5; 10 positions agree with TRBD2. V gave up 5 bases and J gave up 4 bases; unmatched junction bases: 7. This CDR3 has 15 amino acids. This CDR3 is CASSGLLAGRETQYF. Here the CDR3 DNA reads TGTGCCAGCAGTGGATTACTAGCGGGGAGAGAGACCCAGTACTTC.

The J gene is TRBJ2-6, the V gene TRBV7-9, with a possible D match to TRBD1 (5 bases). V was trimmed by 1 base and J by 1 base, leaving 11 bases between them. Germline loops: CDR1 SEHNR, CDR2 FQNEAQ (reference sequence). The CDR3 loop spans 17 amino acids. The CDR3 DNA sequence: TGTGCCAGCAGCTTAGGAACAGGTCGGTCTGGGGCCAACGTCCTGACTTTC. This sequence encodes CASSLGTGRSGANVLTF.

This chain connects TRBV27 to TRBJ2-7; D not certain. V lost 3 bases, J lost 7 bases, and 16 bases lay in between. CDR1 MNHEY and CDR2 SMNVEV come from the germline V gene (reference sequence). This CDR3 contains 14 residues. Here the CDR3 DNA reads TGTGCCAGCAGTTTCGACCTTAAGGGCAGGGAGCAGTACTTC. This codes for CASSFDLKGREQYF.

The CDR3 bases are TGTGCCAGCAGTCACCGGACTATCAGGGGGCAAGATTCACCCCTCCACTTT. Translation gives CASSHRTIRGQDSPLHF. The chain links TRBV27 to TRBJ1-6; 8 positions agree with TRBD1. The germline V gene encodes CDR1 MNHEY and CDR2 SMNVEV (reference sequence). The CDR3 contains 17 residues. V was clipped by 5 bases and J by 8 bases; unmatched bases: 14.